This T cell receptor beta chain is from a study of blood T cell repertoires in COVID-19. For the study at large: Sites across the United States, Italy and Spain contributed samples from acute and convalescent COVID-19. PBMCs, B-cell-depleted T cells, or T cells were the source of the cDNA or gDNA that made up the material.

This clone was observed a handful of times. In the source study's methods: Amplification of reference gene primers provided the estimated nucleated cell counts. Produced via immunoSEQ multiplex PCR; TCRdb's table is partial and in-frame only. Clone size and V and J calls were adopted from that table, with D and trimming inferred from the DNA. The data hold 140,000 to 150,000 clones, with 80% observed a single time. This CDR3 has 14 residues. CDR1 and CDR2 (germline): SGHRS, YFSETQ. With V trimmed by 3 bases and J by 9 bases, 5 bases remained unmatched. Source material: peripheral blood. The chain employs TRBV5-1 and TRBJ1-6; TRBD1 aligns across 8 bases. This clonotype originated in a man aged 60 to 69 with active or convalescent COVID-19. The CDR3 DNA follows: TGCGCCAGCAGCTCCACAGGGGGTACTTCACCCCTCCACTTT. Protein sequence: CASSSTGGTSPLHF.